Included here is one TCR beta chain sequence, with context. Repertoires were generated with immunoSEQ multiplex PCR, while TCRdb's copy carries only in-frame clones and drops some. Here the sample spans around 450,000 clones, 89% being singletons. The treatment denotes: around 19 received Ad26.COV2.S at low or high dose, single or two shots; several received placebo; per-sample allocation not given. Sampling occurred on day 63 after the first vaccine or placebo injection. Its platform was an Ad26 vector, and its expressed antigen was Wuhan-strain SARS-CoV-2 spike. The data were obtained in a study of Ad26.COV2.S vaccination and SARS-CoV-2 variants. The source material was peripheral blood, sampled in a trial of Ad26.COV2.S vaccine versus placebo. The sequence was collected from a person aged 18 to 65 who received the Ad26.COV2.S COVID-19 vaccine or a placebo.

DNA for the CDR3: TGTGCCAGTAGTATGGGGGGACATAATGAAAAACTGTTTTTT. This codes for CASSMGGHNEKLFF. The rearrangement links TRBV19 to TRBJ1-4, with D perhaps TRBD1 (6 bases). From germline, CDR1 is LNHDA and CDR2 SQIVND (reference sequence). The V end was cut by 3 bases, the J end by 4 bases, with 9 bases between. This CDR3 comprises 14 residues.